The next 9 T cell receptor beta chains were all read from a single sample in a study of tumor-infiltrating lymphocytes in primary liver carcinoma. Total RNA amounting to approximately 460 ng was the source from which TCR beta cDNA was made with a constant-region primer. The TCR beta library was amplified through three nested multiplex PCR rounds in a modified ARM-PCR procedure. Primers for the first two PCR rounds were TRBV1-TRBV30 forward primers and a C-beta reverse primer (around 10 cycles per round). Each CDR3 protein is one row after TCRdb ran MiXCR on the multiplex PCR reads. The table records 310,000 or so distinct CDR3 sequences, 58% of them present only once. Germline DNA was also extracted, with blood RNA taken from unsorted whole blood. Material for sequencing was peripheral blood. The source is a woman in her 30s with primary liver carcinoma and hepatitis B virus infection.

About this clonotype: The junction shows a germline mismatch at one end, possibly a read error. The V call is TRBV29-1, the J call TRBJ2-1; 9 nucleotides align to TRBD1. The CDR3 is 15 residues long. Germline-derived CDR1 and CDR2 are SQVTM and ANQGSEA. CDR3: CSVEGRDRAYNEQFF. The CDR3 nucleotides read TGCAGCGTTGAGGGAAGGGACAGGGCCTATAATGAGCAGTTCTTC.

In the case of this clonotype: Possible read error: a much larger clone is one base away. The V gene is TRBV29-1, the J gene TRBJ1-1; D might be TRBD1 (6 bases). The germline CDR1 and CDR2 sequences are SQVTM and ANQGSEA. The CDR3 length is 15 residues. CDR3 nucleotide sequence: TGCAGCGTTGGTCTCGGGGGGCGATGGAACACTGAAGCTTTGTTT. Protein: CSVGLGGRWNTEALF.

Regarding this clonotype: Its ends do not fully match the called genes, so a read error is possible. The chain employs TRBV29-1 and TRBJ2-2, with a tentative D call TRBD2 (5 bases). The length of the CDR3 is 15 residues. CDR1 and CDR2 from the germline V gene are SQVTM and ANQGSEA. In DNA, the CDR3 is TGCAGCGTCATACAGATCGGGGTGAACGCCGGGGAGCTGTTTTTT. This gives the protein CSVIQIGVNAGELFF.

About this clonotype: Possible read error: a much larger clone is one base away. J is TRBJ2-1 and V is TRBV4-3, with TRBD1 as a possible D gene (6 bases). Germline lookup yields CDR1 LGHNA and CDR2 YSLEER. CDR3 length: 14 residues. Trimming removed 4 bases from V and 5 bases from J, with 12 bases in between. The CDR3 DNA is TGCGCCAGCAGCCGAGGACAGTTTGACAATGAGCAGTTCTTC. As protein: CASSRGQFDNEQFF.

Details on this clonotype: Since a much larger clone is just one base distant, this may be a read error. The chain combines TRBV12-3 or TRBV12-4 with TRBJ2-1, with D perhaps matching TRBD1 (6 bases). CDR3 length: 14 residues. The CDR3 DNA follows: TGTGCCAGCAGTTTAGCGAACAGGGCGGCTGAGCAGCTCTTC. Its translation: CASSLANRAAEQLF.

As concerns this clonotype: Sequence at one end of the junction differs from germline and may be a read error. The rearrangement uses TRBV5-1 and TRBJ1-2; D possibly corresponds to TRBD1 (5 bases). Germline V gives CDR1 SGHRS, CDR2 YFSETQ. The CDR3 has 13 amino acids. The CDR3: CVSSLGRADGYTF. The DNA of the CDR3 is TGCGTCAGCAGCTTGGGCAGGGCCGATGGCTACACCTTC. Supplemented by reference TRBV5-1 and TRBJ1-2, the full variable domain reads KAGVTQTPRYLIKTRGQQVTLSCSPISGHRSVSWYQQTPGQGLQFLFEYFSETQRNKGNFPGRFSGRQFSNSRSEMNVSTLELGDSALYLCVSSLGRADGYTFGSGTRLTVV.

This clonotype has a handful of counts. The chain couples TRBV4-1 to TRBJ1-5; 8 bases are shared with TRBD1. CDR3 length equals 16 residues. The V and J ends lost 1 base and 5 bases, in that order; junction bases with no gene match: 7. Germline V gene sequence: CDR1 MGHRA, CDR2 YSYEKL. In DNA form, the CDR3 reads TGCGCCAGCAGCCAAGGTGCAGGGGGCATCGATCAGCCCCAGCATTTT. Translated: CASSQGAGGIDQPQHF.

This clonotype was counted many times. CDR3 region: CASSFTRDHNEQFF. The CDR3 DNA follows: TGTGCCAGCAGCTTTACAAGGGACCACAATGAGCAGTTCTTC. V usage is TRBV11-3 and J usage is TRBJ2-1; D may correspond to TRBD1 or TRBD2 (5 bases each). Germline lookup yields CDR1 SGHNT and CDR2 YENEEA. Trimming cost V 3 bases and J 5 bases, with 11 bases left between them. CDR3 length: 14 residues.

About this clonotype: Its ends do not fully match the called genes, so a read error is possible. The gene calls are TRBV11-1 and TRBJ1-2; D may be TRBD1 (5 bases). The germline CDR1 and CDR2 sequences are SGHAT and FQDESV (reference sequence). The CDR3 is 15 residues long. CDR3 protein: CAGRPSAGTSYSYTF. In DNA, the CDR3 is TGTGCCGGCAGACCTTCGGCCGGGACGTCCTATAGCTACACCTTC.